This is a list of T cell receptor beta chains from one sample in a study of shared clonotypes between healthy human individuals. Measured with immunoSEQ multiplex PCR; TCRdb has only the in-frame clones, and not every one. Among about 710,000 clones listed, around 73% were seen once. The material sequenced was memory CD4+ T cells sorted from blood. Receptor source: a woman aged 25 to 39 in good health. CDR3s leave out the opening cysteine and the closing phenylalanine or tryptophan. Part of the rows lack a size; the others show once, few, many or a class for expanded clones.

size: NA; V: TRBV19; CDR3: ASSIQGAVNTIY
size: few; V: TRBV5-1; CDR3: ASSPGLAGATGELF
size: NA; V: TRBV30; CDR3: AWSGGAQTQY
size: NA; V: TRBV10-3; CDR3: AISGPLQGRGTEAF
size: NA; V: TRBV4-2; CDR3: ASSPINSKGREISYEQY
size: once; V: TRBV4-1; CDR3: ASSRLIGDRTYEQY
size: NA; V: TRBV18; CDR3: ASSGASNPGEKLF
size: NA; V: TRBV19; CDR3: ASSGGLYNEQF
size: NA; V: TRBV5-1; CDR3: ASSLAAVEDTQY
size: few; V: TRBV19; CDR3: ASSTWRSFGLYNEQF
size: NA; V: TRBV30; CDR3: AWSSLEQHFGEQF
size: NA; V: TRBV5-1; CDR3: ASSLRRGTSSYEQY